This T cell receptor (beta chain) was recorded in a study of T cell changes during pregnancy in multiple sclerosis. Here immunoSEQ multiplex PCR was the method, and the copy in TCRdb shows in-frame clones only, minus some. Here the sample spans 30,000 to 45,000 clones, around 90% being singletons. This CDR3 region has 12 residues. Germline V gene sequence: CDR1 LNHDA, CDR2 SQIVND (reference sequence). V was cut by 7 bases and J by 6 bases, with 12 bases left in between. The sequence derives from a female donor with multiple sclerosis, enrolled in a pregnancy study. Here the sequenced sample was CD4+ T cells from peripheral blood mononuclear cells, taken after pregnancy. The chain links TRBV19 to TRBJ1-2; a weak D match, TRBD1 (5 bases). CDR3 coding DNA: TGTGCCAGTAAAGGGGCTATTGATGGCTACACCTTC. Protein sequence: CASKGAIDGYTF.